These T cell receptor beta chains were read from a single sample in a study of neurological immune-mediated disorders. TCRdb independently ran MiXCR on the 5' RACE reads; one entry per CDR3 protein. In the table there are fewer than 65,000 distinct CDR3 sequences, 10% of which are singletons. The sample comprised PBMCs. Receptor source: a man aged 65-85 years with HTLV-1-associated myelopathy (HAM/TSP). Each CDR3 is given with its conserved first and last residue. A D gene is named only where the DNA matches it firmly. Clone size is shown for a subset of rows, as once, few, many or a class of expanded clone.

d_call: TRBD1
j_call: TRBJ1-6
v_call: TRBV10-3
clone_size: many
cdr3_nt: TGTGCCATCAATTCGCCGGGACAGGGGGCGTATAATTCACCCCTCCACTTT
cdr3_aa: CAINSPGQGAYNSPLHF

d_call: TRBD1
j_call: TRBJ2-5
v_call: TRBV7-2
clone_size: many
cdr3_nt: TGTGCCAGCAGCTTAGCCGACGACAGGGTTAGAGGGGAGACCCAGTACTTC
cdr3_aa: CASSLADDRVRGETQYF

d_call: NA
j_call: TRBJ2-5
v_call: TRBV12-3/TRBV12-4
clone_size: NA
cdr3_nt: TGTGCCAGCAGTCCCGGGGACGGAAGGGGTAAGGGGAACCAGTACTTC
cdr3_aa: CASSPGDGRGKGNQYF

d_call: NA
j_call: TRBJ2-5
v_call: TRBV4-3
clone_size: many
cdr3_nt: TGCGCCAGCAGCCGTGTGGGGCGGGAGACCCAGTACTTC
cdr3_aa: CASSRVGRETQYF

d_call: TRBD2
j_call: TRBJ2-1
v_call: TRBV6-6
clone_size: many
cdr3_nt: TGTGCCAGCAGTCGGGGGGGTGAGCAGTTCTTC
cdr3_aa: CASSRGGEQFF

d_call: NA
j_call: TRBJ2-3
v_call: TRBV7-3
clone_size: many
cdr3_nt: TGTGCCAGCAGCTTATACGGGACAACGCAGTATTTT
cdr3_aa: CASSLYGTTQYF

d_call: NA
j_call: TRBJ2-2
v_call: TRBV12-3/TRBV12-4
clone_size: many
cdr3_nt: TGTGCCAGCACCCTTATGTTTTCCGGGGAGCTGTTTTTT
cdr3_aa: CASTLMFSGELFF

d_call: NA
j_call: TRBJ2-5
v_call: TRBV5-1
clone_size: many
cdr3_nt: TGCGCCAGCAGCTTGGTCGGGGGAGAGACCCAGTACTTC
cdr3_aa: CASSLVGGETQYF

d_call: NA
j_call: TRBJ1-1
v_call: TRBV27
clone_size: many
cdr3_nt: TGTGCCAGCAGTTTAATCCCTCAAAGCTACTCCCCTTGGGGCGAGAACACTGAAGCTTTCTTT
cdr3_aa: CASSLIPQSYSPWGENTEAFF

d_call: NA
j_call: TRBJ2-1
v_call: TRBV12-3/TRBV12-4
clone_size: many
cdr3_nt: TGTGCCAGCGCGGTCCTCCGGGGTTACAATGAGCAGTTCTTC
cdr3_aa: CASAVLRGYNEQFF

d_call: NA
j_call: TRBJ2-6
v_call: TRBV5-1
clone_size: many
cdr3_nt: TGCGCCAGCAGCTTGAGGACTACCCCCTCTGGGGCCAACGTCCTGACTTTC
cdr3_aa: CASSLRTTPSGANVLTF

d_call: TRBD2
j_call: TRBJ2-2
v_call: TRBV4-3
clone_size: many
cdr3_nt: TGCGCCAGCAGCCCCTCGGGCGGGAGGGGAGGTCGTACCGGGGAGCTGTTTTTT
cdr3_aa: CASSPSGGRGGRTGELFF

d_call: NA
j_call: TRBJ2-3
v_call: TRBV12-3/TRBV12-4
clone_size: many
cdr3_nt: TGTGCCAGCAGTTTTGATGGCAGAACAGATACGCAGTATTTT
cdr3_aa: CASSFDGRTDTQYF

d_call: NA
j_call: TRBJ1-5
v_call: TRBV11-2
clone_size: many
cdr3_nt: TGTGCCAGCAGCCCTGGTAGGAATCAGCCCCAGCATTTT
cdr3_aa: CASSPGRNQPQHF

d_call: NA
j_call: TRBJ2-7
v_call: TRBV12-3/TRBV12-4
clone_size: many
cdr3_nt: TGTGCCAGCAGTTCCCCCGTCGGAACCTACGAGCAGTACTTC
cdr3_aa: CASSSPVGTYEQYF

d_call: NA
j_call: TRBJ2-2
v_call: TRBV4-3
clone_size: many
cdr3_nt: TGCGCCAGCAGCCAAGGGCAGGGGGGTGTCGCCGGGGAGCTGTTTTTT
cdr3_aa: CASSQGQGGVAGELFF

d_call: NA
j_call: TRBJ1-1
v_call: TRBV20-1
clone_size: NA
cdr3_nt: TGCAGTGCGCCTCGGACACCCGCTCAAGAAGCTTTCTTT
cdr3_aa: CSAPRTPAQEAFF